This TCR beta chain appears in the sequencing data of a study of T cell clones after liver transplantation. Study-wide results and limits: Post-transplant, graft-donor-reactive CD4 TCRbeta sequences in blood dropped significantly in most of the 8 subjects. Low donor cell numbers restricted donor-reactive repertoire measurement in two subjects.

Libraries were prepared by immunoSEQ multiplex PCR; TCRdb keeps only in-frame clonotypes and omits some of them. The top ten clones hold roughly 25% of a sample with approximately 22,000 clones, over 85% of them seen once. Points on this clone: What it binds is unknown.

Sequencing was performed on CD8+ T cells from blood, taken less than 28 months after liver transplant. This receptor was obtained from a human patient who received a liver transplant. Part of the T cells may come from the graft donor.

The CDR3 here is CASSVGTSGGSYNEQFF. DNA for the CDR3: TGTGCCAGCAGCGTGGGGACTAGCGGGGGCTCCTACAATGAGCAGTTCTTC. The chain links TRBV9 to TRBJ2-1; the match to TRBD2 covers 14 bases. Trimming removed 2 bases from V and 0 bases from J; junction bases left unmatched: 1. There are 17 residues in the CDR3. Germline CDR1 reads SGDLS; CDR2 reads YYNGEE.